This T cell receptor beta chain comes out of a study of CD8 T cells in Susac syndrome. 0.5 to 1 ug RNA was reverse transcribed with random hexamers. One entry per CDR3 protein results from TCRdb running MiXCR on the immunoSEQ multiplex PCR reads. The repertoire consists of 250,000 to 350,000 distinct CDR3 sequences, with 92% occurring once and the leading ten covering over 0.065%. The CDR3 is 16 residues long. Germline V gene data show CDR1 as LGHDT and CDR2 as YNNKEL (reference sequence). V lost 4 bases and J lost 1, with 13 bases in between. What was sequenced was CD4+ T cells from PBMCs. The TCR sequence derives from a human donor with multiple sclerosis. The chain joins TRBV3-1 to TRBJ2-2; D possibly matches TRBD1 or TRBD2 (6 bases each). The CDR3 DNA reads as TGTGCCAGCAGCCGAGGGGGGCGTTTGAACACCGGGGAGCTGTTTTTT. Amino acid sequence: CASSRGGRLNTGELFF.